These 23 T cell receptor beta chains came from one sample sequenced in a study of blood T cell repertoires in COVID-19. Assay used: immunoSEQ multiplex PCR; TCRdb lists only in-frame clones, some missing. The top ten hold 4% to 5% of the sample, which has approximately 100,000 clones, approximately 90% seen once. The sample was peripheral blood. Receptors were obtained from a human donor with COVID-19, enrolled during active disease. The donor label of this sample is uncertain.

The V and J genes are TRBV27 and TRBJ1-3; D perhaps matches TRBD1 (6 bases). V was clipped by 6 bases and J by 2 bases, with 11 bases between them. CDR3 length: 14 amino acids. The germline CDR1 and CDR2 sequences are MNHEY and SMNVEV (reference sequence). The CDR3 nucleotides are TGTGCCAGCAGGGACAGCCTCACTGGAAACACCATATATTTT. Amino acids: CASRDSLTGNTIYF.

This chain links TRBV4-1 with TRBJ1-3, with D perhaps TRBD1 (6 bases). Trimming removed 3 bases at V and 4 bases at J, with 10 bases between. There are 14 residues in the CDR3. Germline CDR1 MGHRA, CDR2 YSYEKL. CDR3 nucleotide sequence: TGCGCCAGCAGCCAGGGGGGGCCCGGAAACACCATATATTTT. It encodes CASSQGGPGNTIYF.

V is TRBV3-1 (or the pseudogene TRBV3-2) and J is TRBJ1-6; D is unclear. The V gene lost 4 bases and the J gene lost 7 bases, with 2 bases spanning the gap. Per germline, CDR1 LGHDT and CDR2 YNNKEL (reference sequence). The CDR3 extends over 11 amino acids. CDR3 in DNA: TGTGCCAGCAGCCTAAATTCACCCCTCCACTTT. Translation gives CASSLNSPLHF.

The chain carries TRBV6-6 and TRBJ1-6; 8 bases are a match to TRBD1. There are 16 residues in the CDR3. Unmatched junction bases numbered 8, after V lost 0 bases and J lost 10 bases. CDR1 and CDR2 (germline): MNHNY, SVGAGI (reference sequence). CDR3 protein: CASSYSAGQGRSPLHF. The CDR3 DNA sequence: TGTGCCAGCAGTTACTCGGCCGGACAGGGTCGCTCACCCCTCCACTTT.

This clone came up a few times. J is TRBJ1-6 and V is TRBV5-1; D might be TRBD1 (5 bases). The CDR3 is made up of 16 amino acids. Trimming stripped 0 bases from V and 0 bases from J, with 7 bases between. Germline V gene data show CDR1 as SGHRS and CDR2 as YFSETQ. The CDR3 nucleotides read TGCGCCAGCAGCTTGGACAGGAGCTCCTATAATTCACCCCTCCACTTT. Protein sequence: CASSLDRSSYNSPLHF.

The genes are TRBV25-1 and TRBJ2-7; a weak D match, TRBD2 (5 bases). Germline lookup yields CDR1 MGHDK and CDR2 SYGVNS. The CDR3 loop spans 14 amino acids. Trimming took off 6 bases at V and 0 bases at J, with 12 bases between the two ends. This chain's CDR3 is CASSPVGSSYEQYF. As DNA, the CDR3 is TGTGCCAGCAGCCCGGTGGGGAGCTCCTACGAGCAGTACTTC.

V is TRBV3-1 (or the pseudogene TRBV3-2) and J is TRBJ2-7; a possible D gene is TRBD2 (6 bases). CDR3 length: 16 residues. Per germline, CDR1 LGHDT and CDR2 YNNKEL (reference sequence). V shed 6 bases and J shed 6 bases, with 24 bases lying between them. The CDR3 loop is CASSPLGGRGSGEQYF. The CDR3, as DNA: TGTGCCAGCAGTCCCCTAGGAGGGCGAGGGAGCGGCGAGCAGTACTTC.

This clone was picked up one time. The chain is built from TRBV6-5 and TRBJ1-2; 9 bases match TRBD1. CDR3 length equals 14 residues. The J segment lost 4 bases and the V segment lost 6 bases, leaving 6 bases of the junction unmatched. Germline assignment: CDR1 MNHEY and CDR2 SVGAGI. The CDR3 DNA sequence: TGTGCCAGCAGCTGGACAGGGGAAAGCTATGGCTACACCTTC. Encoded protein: CASSWTGESYGYTF.

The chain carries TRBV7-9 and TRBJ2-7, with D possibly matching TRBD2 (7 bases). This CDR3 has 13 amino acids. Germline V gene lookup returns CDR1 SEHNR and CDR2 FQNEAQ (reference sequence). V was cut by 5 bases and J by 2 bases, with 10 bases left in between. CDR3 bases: TGTGCCAGCAGCCAAGGGGGGGCCTACGAGCAGTACTTC. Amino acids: CASSQGGAYEQYF.

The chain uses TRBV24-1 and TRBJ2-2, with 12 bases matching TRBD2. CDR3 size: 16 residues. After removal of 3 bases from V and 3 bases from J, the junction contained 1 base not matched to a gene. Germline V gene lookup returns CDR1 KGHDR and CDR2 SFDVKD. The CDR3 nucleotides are TGTGCCACCAGTGATCCTAGCGGGGGGGACACCGGGGAGCTGTTTTTT. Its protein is CATSDPSGGDTGELFF.

CDR3 DNA: TGTGCCACCAGGTTAACAGAGTTCGGCACAGATACGCAGTATTTT. It codes for CATRLTEFGTDTQYF. V and J are TRBV15 and TRBJ2-3; D is uncertain. Germline V gene lookup returns CDR1 LNHNV and CDR2 YYDKDF (reference sequence). Trimming left V 6 bases short and J 1 base short, with 14 bases between. This CDR3 contains 15 residues.

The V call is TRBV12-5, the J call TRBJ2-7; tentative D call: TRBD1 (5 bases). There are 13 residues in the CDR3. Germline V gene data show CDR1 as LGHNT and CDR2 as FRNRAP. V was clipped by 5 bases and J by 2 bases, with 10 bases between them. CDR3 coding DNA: TGTGCTAGTGGTACCGACAGCGCCTACGAGCAGTACTTC. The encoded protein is CASGTDSAYEQYF.

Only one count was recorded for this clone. This CDR3 reads CASSPEQGGTEAFF. Here the CDR3 DNA reads TGTGCCAGCTCACCGGAGCAGGGTGGGACTGAAGCTTTCTTT. The chain joins TRBV18 to TRBJ1-1; D possibly corresponds to TRBD1 (5 bases). V was shortened by 3 bases and J by 5 bases, with 13 bases between the two germline ends. This CDR3 is built from 14 residues. In germline, CDR1 is KGHSH, CDR2 LQKENI.

As DNA, the CDR3 is TGCGCCAGCAGCCAAGAAGCAGGGAACGCAGATACGCAGTATTTT. It translates to CASSQEAGNADTQYF. V gene TRBV4-1 combines with J gene TRBJ2-3; tentatively, D is TRBD1 (5 bases). Trimming removed 0 bases from V and 4 bases from J, with 11 bases in between. Germline V CDR1 and CDR2: MGHRA, YSYEKL. The CDR3 runs 15 residues.

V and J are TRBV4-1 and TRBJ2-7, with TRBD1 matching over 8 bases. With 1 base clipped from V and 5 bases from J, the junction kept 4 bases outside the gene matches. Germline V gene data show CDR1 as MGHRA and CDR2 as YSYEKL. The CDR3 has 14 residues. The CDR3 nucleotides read TGCGCCAGCAGCCAAGCTTCAGGGGGCGACGAGCAGTACTTC. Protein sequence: CASSQASGGDEQYF.

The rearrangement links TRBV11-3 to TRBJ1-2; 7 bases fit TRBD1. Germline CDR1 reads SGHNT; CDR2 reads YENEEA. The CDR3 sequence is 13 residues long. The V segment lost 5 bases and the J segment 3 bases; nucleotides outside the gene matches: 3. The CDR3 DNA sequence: TGTGCCAGCAGCCCCCAGGGGGACTATGGCTACACCTTC. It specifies CASSPQGDYGYTF.

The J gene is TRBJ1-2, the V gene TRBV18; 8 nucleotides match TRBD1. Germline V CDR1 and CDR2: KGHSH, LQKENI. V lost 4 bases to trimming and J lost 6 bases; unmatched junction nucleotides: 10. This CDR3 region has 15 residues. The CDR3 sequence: CASSLRQGNPHGYTF. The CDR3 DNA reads TGTGCCAGCTCACTTAGACAGGGGAACCCTCATGGCTACACCTTC.

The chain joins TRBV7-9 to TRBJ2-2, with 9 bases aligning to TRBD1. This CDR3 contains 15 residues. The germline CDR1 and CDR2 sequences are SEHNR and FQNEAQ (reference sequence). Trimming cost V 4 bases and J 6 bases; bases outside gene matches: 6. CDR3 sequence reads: CASSWDRASAGELFF. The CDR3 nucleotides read TGTGCCAGCAGCTGGGACAGGGCAAGCGCCGGGGAGCTGTTTTTT.

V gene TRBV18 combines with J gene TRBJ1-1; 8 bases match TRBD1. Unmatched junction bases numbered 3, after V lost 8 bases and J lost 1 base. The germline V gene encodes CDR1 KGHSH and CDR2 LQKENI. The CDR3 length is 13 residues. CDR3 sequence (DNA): TGTGCCAGCAACGGACAGGGGAACACTGAAGCTTTCTTT. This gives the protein CASNGQGNTEAFF.

The CDR3 DNA reads as TGTGCCACCAAGGACAGGAGTGGTACGCAGTATTTT. Translated, it gives CATKDRSGTQYF. The chain joins TRBV3-1 (or the pseudogene TRBV3-2) to TRBJ2-3, with 7 bases matching TRBD1. CDR1 is LGHDT, CDR2 YNNKEL, per germline (reference sequence). The CDR3 length is 12 residues. The J segment lost 8 bases and the V segment lost 10 bases, leaving 9 bases of the junction unmatched.

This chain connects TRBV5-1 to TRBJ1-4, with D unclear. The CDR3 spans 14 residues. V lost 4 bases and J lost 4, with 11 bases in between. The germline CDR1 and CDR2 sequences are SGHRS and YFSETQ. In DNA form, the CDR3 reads TGCGCCAGCAGCGCCCGGGTCAATAATGAAAAACTGTTTTTT. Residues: CASSARVNNEKLFF.

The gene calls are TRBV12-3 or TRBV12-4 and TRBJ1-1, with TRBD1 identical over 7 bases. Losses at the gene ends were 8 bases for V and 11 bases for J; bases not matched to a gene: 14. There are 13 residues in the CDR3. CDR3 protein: CASQRVGQAAAFF. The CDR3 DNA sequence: TGTGCCAGCCAACGGGTCGGACAGGCGGCTGCTTTCTTT.

Written as DNA, the CDR3 is TGTGCCAGCAGTGAATGGAGGACTGAAAAAGAGACCCAGTACTTC. It codes for CASSEWRTEKETQYF. This chain uses TRBV6-1 with TRBJ2-5, with D perhaps matching TRBD2 (5 bases). Per the germline V gene, CDR1 is MNHNS and CDR2 is SASEGT. The CDR3 is 15 amino acids. Trimming took off 2 bases at V and 3 bases at J, with 13 bases between the two ends.